This T cell receptor (beta chain) stems from a study of blood T cell repertoires in COVID-19. Turning to the study itself: PBMCs, B-cell-depleted T cells, or T cells were the source of the cDNA or gDNA that made up the material.

In the original analysis: Amplification of reference gene primers was used by the study to estimate nucleated cell counts. Repertoires were generated with immunoSEQ multiplex PCR, while TCRdb's copy carries only in-frame clones and drops some. That table furnishes V, J and clone size, whereas the DNA furnished D and trimming. The sample carries roughly 150,000 clones, 85% recorded once. Patients of the Seattle cohort, enrolled during active infection, were followed longitudinally. CDR1 is MNHEY, CDR2 SVGAGI, per germline. V shed 2 bases, J shed 3 bases, and the junction held 4 bases outside the gene matches. CDR3 length: 15 amino acids.

V usage is TRBV6-5 and J usage is TRBJ2-4; 7 bases align to TRBD1. Sequencing was performed on peripheral blood. The sequence derives from a woman in her sixties with COVID-19, enrolled during active disease. Written as DNA, the CDR3 is TGTGCCAGCAGTTACGACAGGGCGGTCAAAAACATTCAGTACTTC. It yields the protein CASSYDRAVKNIQYF.